This TCR beta chain was documented in a study of blood T cell repertoires in COVID-19. On the study more broadly: Sources were T cells, B-cell-depleted T cells, or PBMCs; the material itself was cDNA or gDNA.

The J segment lost 4 bases and the V segment lost 2 bases, leaving 4 bases of the junction unmatched. The CDR3 is 16 residues long. CDR1 and CDR2 (germline): SGHVS, FQNEAQ. Here immunoSEQ multiplex PCR was the method, and the copy in TCRdb shows in-frame clones only, minus some. In the table there are around 310,000 clones, roughly 88% of which are singletons. The sequence came from a man aged 30 to 45 who had recovered from COVID-19. The rearrangement uses TRBV7-8 and TRBJ2-3, with 12 bases identical to TRBD2. The sequenced material came from PBMCs or T cells enriched from blood (not recorded which). The CDR3 DNA follows: TGTGCCAGCAGCTTACGCGGACTAGCGGGGCCAGATACGCAGTATTTT. Translating it yields CASSLRGLAGPDTQYF. Combining the CDR3 with reference TRBV7-8 and TRBJ2-3 gives the whole variable domain GAGVSQSPRYKVAKRGQDVALRCDPISGHVSLFWYQQALGQGPEFLTYFQNEAQLDKSGLPSDRFFAERPEGSVSTLKIQRTQQEDSAVYLCASSLRGLAGPDTQYFGPGTRLTVL.